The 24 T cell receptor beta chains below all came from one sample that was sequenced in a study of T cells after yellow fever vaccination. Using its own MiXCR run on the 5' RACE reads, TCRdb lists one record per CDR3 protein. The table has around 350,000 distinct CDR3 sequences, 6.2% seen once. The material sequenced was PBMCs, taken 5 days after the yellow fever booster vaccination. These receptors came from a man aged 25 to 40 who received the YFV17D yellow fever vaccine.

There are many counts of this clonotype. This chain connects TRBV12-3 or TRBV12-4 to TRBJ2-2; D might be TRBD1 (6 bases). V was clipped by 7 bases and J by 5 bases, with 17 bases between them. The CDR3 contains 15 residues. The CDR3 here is CASTPMGARTGELFF. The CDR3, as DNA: TGTGCCAGCACTCCGATGGGGGCGAGAACCGGGGAGCTGTTTTTT.

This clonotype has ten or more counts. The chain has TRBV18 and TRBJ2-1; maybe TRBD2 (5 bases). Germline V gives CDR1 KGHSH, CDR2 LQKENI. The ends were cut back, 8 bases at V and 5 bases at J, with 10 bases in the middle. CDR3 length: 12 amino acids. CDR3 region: CASSPRDNEQFF. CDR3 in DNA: TGTGCCAGCAGCCCGAGGGACAATGAGCAGTTCTTC.

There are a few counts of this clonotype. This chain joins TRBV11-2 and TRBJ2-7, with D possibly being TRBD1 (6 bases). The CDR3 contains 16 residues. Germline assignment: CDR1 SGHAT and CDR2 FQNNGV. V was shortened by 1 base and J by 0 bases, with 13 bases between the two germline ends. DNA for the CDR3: TGTGCCAGCAGCTTAGGACAGGTGGTTATCTCCTACGAGCAGTACTTC. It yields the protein CASSLGQVVISYEQYF.

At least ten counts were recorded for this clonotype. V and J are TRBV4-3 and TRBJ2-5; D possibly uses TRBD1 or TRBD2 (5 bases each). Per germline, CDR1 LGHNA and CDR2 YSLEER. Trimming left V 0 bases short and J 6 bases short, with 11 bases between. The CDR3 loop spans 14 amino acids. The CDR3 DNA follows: TGCGCCAGCAGCCAAGATACCGGGGCGAAGACCCAGTACTTC. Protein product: CASSQDTGAKTQYF.

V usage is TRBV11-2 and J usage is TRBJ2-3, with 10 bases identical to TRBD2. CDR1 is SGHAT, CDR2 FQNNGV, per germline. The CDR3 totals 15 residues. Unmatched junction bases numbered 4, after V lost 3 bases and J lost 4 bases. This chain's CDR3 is CASSLGSGRSDTQYF. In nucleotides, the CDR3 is TGTGCCAGCAGCTTGGGTAGCGGGAGGTCAGATACGCAGTATTTT.

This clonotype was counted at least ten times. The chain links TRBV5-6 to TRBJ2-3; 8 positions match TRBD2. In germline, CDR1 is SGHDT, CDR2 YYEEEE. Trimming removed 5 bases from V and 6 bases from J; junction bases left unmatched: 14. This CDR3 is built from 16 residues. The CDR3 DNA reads TGTGCCAGCAGTTCCATAGCGGGGCAAACGAGGGATACGCAGTATTTT. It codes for CASSSIAGQTRDTQYF. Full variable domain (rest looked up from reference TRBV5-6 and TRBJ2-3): DAGVTQSPTHLIKTRGQQVTLRCSPKSGHDTVSWYQQALGQGPQFIFQYYEEEERQRGNFPDRFSGHQFPNYSSELNVNALLLGDSALYLCASSSIAGQTRDTQYFGPGTRLTVL.

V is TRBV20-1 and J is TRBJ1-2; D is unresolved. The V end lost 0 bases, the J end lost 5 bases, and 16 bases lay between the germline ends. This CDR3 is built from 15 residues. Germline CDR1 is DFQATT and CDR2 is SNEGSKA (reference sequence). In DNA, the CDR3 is TGCAGTGCTAGAGAAACAGCACCCCCCAGATATGGCTACACCTTC. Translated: CSARETAPPRYGYTF.

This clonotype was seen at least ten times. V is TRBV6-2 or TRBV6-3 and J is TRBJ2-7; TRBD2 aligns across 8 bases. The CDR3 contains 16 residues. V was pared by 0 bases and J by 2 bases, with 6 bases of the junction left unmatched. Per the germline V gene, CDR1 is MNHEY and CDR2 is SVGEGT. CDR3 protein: CASSYSLLAEPYEQYF. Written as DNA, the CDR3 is TGTGCCAGCAGTTACTCCCTACTAGCGGAGCCCTACGAGCAGTACTTC.

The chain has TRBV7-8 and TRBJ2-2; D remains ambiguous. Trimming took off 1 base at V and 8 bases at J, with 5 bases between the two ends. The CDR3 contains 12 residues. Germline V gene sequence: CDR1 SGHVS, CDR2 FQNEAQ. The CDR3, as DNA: TGTGCCAGCAGCTTAGTGCGGGGGGAGCTGTTTTTT. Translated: CASSLVRGELFF.

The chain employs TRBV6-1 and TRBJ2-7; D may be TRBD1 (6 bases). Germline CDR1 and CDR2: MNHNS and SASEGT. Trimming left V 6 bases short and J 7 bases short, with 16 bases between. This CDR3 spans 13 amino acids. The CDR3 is CASSRTVFQEQYF. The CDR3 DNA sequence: TGTGCCAGCAGCCGGACAGTGTTCCAGGAGCAGTACTTC.

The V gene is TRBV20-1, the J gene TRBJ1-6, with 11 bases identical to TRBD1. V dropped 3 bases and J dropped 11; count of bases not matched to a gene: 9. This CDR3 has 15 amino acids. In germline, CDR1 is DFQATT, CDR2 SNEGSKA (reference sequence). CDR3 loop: CSASGPLDRGPPLHF. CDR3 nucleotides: TGCAGTGCTAGTGGGCCCCTGGACAGGGGGCCACCCCTCCACTTT.

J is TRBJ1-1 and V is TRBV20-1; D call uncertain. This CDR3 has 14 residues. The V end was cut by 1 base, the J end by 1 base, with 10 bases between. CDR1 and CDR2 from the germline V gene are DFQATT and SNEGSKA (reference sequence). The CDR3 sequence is CSARGIVGNTEAFF. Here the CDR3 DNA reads TGCAGTGCTAGAGGAATAGTCGGGAACACTGAAGCTTTCTTT.

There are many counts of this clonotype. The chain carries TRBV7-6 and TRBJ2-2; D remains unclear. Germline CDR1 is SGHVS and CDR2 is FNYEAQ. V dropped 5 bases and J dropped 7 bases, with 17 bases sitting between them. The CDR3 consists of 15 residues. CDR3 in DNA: TGTGCCAGCAGCCCATATCAGGTGGAGAGCGGGGAGCTGTTTTTT. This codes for CASSPYQVESGELFF.

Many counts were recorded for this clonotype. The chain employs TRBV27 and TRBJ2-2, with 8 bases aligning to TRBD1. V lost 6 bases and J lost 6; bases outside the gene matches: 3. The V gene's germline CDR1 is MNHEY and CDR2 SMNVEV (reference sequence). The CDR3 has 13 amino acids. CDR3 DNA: TGTGCCAGCAGAGCAGGGGGCTCCGGGGAGCTGTTTTTT. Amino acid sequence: CASRAGGSGELFF.

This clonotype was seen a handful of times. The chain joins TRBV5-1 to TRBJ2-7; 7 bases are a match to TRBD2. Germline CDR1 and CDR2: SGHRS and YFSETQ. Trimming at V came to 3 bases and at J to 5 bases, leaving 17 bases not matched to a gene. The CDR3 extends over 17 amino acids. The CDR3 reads CASSSGELAGLVDEQYF. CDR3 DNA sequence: TGCGCCAGCAGCTCCGGTGAACTAGCCGGACTAGTCGACGAGCAGTACTTC.

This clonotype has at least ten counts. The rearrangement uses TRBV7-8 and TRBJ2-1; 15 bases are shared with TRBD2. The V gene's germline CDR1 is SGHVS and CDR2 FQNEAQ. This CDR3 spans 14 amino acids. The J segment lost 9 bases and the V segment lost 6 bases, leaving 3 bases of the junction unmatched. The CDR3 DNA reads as TGTGCCAGCAGGTCGGGACTAGCGGGAGGTGAGCAGTTCTTC. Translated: CASRSGLAGGEQFF.

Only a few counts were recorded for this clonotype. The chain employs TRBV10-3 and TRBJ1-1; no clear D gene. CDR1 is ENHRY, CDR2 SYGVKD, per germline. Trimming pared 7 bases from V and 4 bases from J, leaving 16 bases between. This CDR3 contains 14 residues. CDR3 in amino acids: CAIKRTDGGTEAFF. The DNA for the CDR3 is TGTGCCATCAAGAGGACGGACGGAGGCACTGAAGCTTTCTTT.

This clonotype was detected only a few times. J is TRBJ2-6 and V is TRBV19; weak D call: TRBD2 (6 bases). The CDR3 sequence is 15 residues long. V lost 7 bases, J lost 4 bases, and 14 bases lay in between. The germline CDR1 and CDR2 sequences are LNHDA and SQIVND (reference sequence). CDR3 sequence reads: CASTLGGVGANVLTF. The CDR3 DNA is TGTGCCAGTACCCTCGGAGGGGTCGGGGCCAACGTCCTGACTTTC.

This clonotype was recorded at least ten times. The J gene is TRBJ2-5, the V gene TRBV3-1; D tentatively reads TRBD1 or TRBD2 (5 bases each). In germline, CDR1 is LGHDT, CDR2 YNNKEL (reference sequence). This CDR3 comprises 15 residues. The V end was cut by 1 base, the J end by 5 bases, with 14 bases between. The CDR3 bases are TGTGCCAGCAGCCAAGCTTCAGGGACCGGGGAGACCCAGTACTTC. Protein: CASSQASGTGETQYF.

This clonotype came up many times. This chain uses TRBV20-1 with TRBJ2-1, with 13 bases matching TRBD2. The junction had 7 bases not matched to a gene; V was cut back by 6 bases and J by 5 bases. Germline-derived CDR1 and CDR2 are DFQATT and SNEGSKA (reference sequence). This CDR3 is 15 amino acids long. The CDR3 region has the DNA TGCAGTGCGCCGGGACTAGCGGGGCCCCACAATGAGCAGTTCTTC. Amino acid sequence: CSAPGLAGPHNEQFF.

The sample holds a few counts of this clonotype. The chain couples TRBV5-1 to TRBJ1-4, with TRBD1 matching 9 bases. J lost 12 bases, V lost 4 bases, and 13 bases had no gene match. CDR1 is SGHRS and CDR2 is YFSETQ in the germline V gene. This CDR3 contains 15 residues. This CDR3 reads CASSTKTGGQRELFF. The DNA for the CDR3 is TGCGCCAGCAGCACTAAAACAGGGGGCCAAAGGGAACTGTTTTTT.

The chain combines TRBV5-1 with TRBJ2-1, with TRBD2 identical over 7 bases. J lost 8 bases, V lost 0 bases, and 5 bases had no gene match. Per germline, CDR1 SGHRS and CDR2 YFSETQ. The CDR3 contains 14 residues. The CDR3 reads CASSLVPGRDEQFF. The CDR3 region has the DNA TGCGCCAGCAGCTTGGTCCCGGGGAGGGATGAGCAGTTCTTC.

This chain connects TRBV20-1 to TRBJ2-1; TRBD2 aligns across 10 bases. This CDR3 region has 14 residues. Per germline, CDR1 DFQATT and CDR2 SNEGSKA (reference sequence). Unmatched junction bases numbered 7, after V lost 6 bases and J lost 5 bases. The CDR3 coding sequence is TGCAGTGCCCCGGGACTAGCGCAGAACAATGAGCAGTTCTTC. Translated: CSAPGLAQNNEQFF.

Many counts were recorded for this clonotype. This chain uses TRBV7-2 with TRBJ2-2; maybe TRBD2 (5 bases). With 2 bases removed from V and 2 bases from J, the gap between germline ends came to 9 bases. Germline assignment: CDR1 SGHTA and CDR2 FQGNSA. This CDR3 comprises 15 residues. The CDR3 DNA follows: TGTGCCAGCAGCTTAATCGGACTCAACACCGGGGAGCTGTTTTTT. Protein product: CASSLIGLNTGELFF.